The entry that follows covers one T cell receptor (beta chain) sequence. Its antigen remains unknown. This sample stems from a study of beta chain features in type 1 diabetes. Whole-study results and caveats: Naive, central memory and Treg TCRB repertoires seemed to resemble each other more closely in patients than they did in healthy donors. The study left unresolved whether HLA type influences TCRB rearrangement. There was a moderate but significant shortening of TCRB CDR3s in all four CD4+ subsets of Type 1 diabetes patients.

Looked up from germline, CDR1 is SGHDT and CDR2 is YYEEEE. Trimming took 1 base from V and 0 from J; bases not matched to a gene: 3. The CDR3 length is 15 residues. Expressed TCRB transcripts were sequenced, since all the RNA that had been isolated was reverse transcribed. Some clones are missing from TCRdb's copy, which holds only in-frame ones; the method was immunoSEQ multiplex PCR. Counted here are 60,000 to 75,000 clones, more than 45% occurring once; the ten biggest clones make up 0.7%. The rearrangement uses TRBV5-6 and TRBJ2-5, with 7 bases aligning to TRBD2. Sequenced material: central memory CD4+ T cells from blood. The source of this sequence is a man under 40 with type 1 diabetes. CDR3 DNA: TGTGCCAGCAGCTTGAGGCTAGCGGACCAAGAGACCCAGTACTTC. Residues: CASSLRLADQETQYF. Supplemented by reference TRBV5-6 and TRBJ2-5, the full variable domain reads DAGVTQSPTHLIKTRGQQVTLRCSPKSGHDTVSWYQQALGQGPQFIFQYYEEEERQRGNFPDRFSGHQFPNYSSELNVNALLLGDSALYLCASSLRLADQETQYFGPGTRLLVL.